Below, 3 T cell receptor beta chains from the same sample are listed, as sequenced in a study of T cell responses to AZD1222 COVID-19 vaccine. The method was immunoSEQ multiplex PCR; TCRdb's version includes in-frame clones alone and lacks a portion of them. Here the sample spans around 110,000 clones, 87% being singletons. The source was peripheral blood, collected on day 0 of AZD1222 vaccination. Every receptor here comes from an adult in good health.

This chain uses TRBV18 with TRBJ2-5; D gene uncertain. The germline V and J ends were trimmed by 2 bases and 3 bases, with 4 bases remaining between them. The CDR3 consists of 12 residues. Germline CDR1 is KGHSH and CDR2 is LQKENI. This chain's CDR3 is CASSPGEETQYF. CDR3 bases: TGTGCCAGCTCACCAGGGGAAGAGACCCAGTACTTC.

This chain uses TRBV5-1 with TRBJ2-3; 10 nucleotides agree with TRBD2. The germline V gene encodes CDR1 SGHRS and CDR2 YFSETQ. V shed 0 bases and J 4 bases; nucleotides not matched to a gene: 8. The CDR3 has 17 residues. The CDR3 here is CASSLETLAGGSDTQYF. The CDR3 DNA is TGCGCCAGCAGCTTGGAGACTTTAGCGGGGGGATCAGATACGCAGTATTTT.

V usage is TRBV27 and J usage is TRBJ2-2; TRBD2 aligns across 8 bases. This CDR3 region has 15 residues. V lost 2 bases to trimming and J lost 6 bases; unmatched junction nucleotides: 5. Germline CDR1 MNHEY, CDR2 SMNVEV (reference sequence). The CDR3 loop is CASSLLSGGPGELFF. Here the CDR3 DNA reads TGTGCCAGCAGTTTACTCTCGGGAGGGCCCGGGGAGCTGTTTTTT.